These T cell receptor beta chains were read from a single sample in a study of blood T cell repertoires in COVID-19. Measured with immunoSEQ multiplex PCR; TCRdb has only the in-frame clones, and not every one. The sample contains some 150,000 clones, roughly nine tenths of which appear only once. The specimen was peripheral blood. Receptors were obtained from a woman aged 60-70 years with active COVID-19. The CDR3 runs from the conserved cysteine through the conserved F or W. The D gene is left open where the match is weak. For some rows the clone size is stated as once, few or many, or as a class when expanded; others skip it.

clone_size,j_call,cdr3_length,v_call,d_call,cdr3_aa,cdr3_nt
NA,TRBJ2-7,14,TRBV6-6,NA,CASSSGTRAYEQYF,TGTGCCAGCAGTTCTGGGACTCGGGCCTACGAGCAGTACTTC
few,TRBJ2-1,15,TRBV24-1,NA,CATSGPGSSYNEQFF,TGTGCCACCAGTGGCCCAGGGTCGTCCTACAATGAGCAGTTCTTC
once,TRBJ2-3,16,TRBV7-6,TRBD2,CASSTPAGGPADTQYF,TGTGCCAGCAGCACGCCAGCGGGAGGGCCCGCAGATACGCAGTATTTT
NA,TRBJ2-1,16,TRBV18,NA,CASSPQDTLRGNEQFF,TGTGCCAGCTCACCTCAGGACACCCTACGTGGCAATGAGCAGTTCTTC
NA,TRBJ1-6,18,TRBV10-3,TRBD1,CAISESLSRQGYNSPLHF,TGTGCCATCAGTGAGTCGTTGTCCCGACAGGGCTATAATTCACCCCTCCACTTT
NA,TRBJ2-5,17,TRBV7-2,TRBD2,CASSSRLAGGAKETQYF,TGTGCCAGCAGCTCCCGACTAGCGGGAGGTGCAAAAGAGACCCAGTACTTC
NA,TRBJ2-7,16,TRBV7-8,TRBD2,CASSLAWASGNYEQYF,TGTGCCAGCAGCTTAGCGTGGGCTAGCGGGAACTACGAGCAGTACTTC
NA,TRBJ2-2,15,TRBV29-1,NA,CSVAMQTIRTGELFF,TGCAGCGTCGCAATGCAGACTATACGCACCGGGGAGCTGTTTTTT
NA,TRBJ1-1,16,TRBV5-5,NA,CASSRGFEILNTEAFF,TGTGCCAGCAGCCGGGGTTTCGAGATCCTGAACACTGAAGCTTTCTTT
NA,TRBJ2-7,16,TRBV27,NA,CASSLAGTNGAYEQYF,TGTGCCAGCAGTTTAGCCGGGACAAATGGGGCCTACGAGCAGTACTTC
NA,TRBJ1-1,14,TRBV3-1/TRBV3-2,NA,CASSQGGAGRGAFF,TGTGCCAGCAGCCAAGGTGGGGCAGGGCGGGGTGCTTTCTTT
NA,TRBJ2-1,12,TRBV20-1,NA,CSASKGNGEQFF,TGCAGTGCTAGTAAGGGGAACGGTGAGCAGTTCTTC
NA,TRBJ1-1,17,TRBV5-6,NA,CASSFPRGWSGNTEAFF,TGTGCCAGCAGCTTCCCCAGGGGCTGGAGCGGTAACACTGAAGCTTTCTTT
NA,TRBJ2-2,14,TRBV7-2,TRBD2,CASRAGAVGGELFF,TGTGCCAGCAGAGCGGGAGCAGTAGGCGGGGAGCTGTTTTTT
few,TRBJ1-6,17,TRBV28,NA,CASSSGLNGLYNSPLHF,TGTGCCAGCAGTTCCGGGCTGAACGGACTTTATAATTCACCCCTCCACTTT
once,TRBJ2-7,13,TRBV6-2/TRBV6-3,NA,CASSLTNYYEQYF,TGTGCCAGCAGTCTGACTAACTACTACGAGCAGTACTTC